This entry describes one T cell receptor beta chain. Its antigen is as yet unknown. Sequencing used immunoSEQ version 4 in survey mode. TCRdb's table, derived via immunoSEQ multiplex PCR, lists solely in-frame clones and lacks some. This table has under 40,000 clones, roughly 71% appearing once. The CDR3 is made up of 14 amino acids. Germline V gives CDR1 LGHDT, CDR2 YNNKEL (reference sequence). The V segment lost 4 bases and the J segment 7 bases; nucleotides outside the gene matches: 4. These data come from a study of persistence of HIV-infected CD4 T cells. Study observations and caveats: TCRbeta richness was lower in CMV- and Gag-responding cells than in anti-CD3/anti-CD28-responding cells.

Cells were stimulated with overlapping HIV-1 Gag 15-mer peptides. CD4+ T cells upregulating both CD40 ligand and CD69 were sorted as responding cells. Donors were HIV-1-infected adults who began suppressive ART during chronic infection. Plasma HIV-1 RNA stayed below 50 copies/mL for at least 4 years. Inclusion required CMV-positive serology and CD4+ counts above 400 cells/uL. The J gene is TRBJ1-6, the V gene TRBV3-1 (or the pseudogene TRBV3-2), with TRBD1 identical over 7 bases. This material consisted of CD4+ T cells sorted from PBMCs after roughly 18-hour stimulation, taken from a patient who received antiretroviral therapy. This sequence originates from an adult man with HIV who was CMV-seropositive. CDR3 DNA: TGTGCCAGCAGCCCCGACAGGGCAAATTCACCCCTCCACTTT. The encoded protein is CASSPDRANSPLHF.